A selection of T cell receptor beta chains follows, all from one sample in a study of T cells after yellow fever vaccination. MiXCR, applied by TCRdb to the 5' RACE reads, yields one record per CDR3 protein. Of 340,000 or so distinct CDR3 sequences listed, under 15% are singletons. The sequencing used CD4+ T cells sorted from PBMCs, collected 15 days after the yellow fever booster vaccination. The receptors come from a man aged 18 to 30 who received the YFV17D yellow fever vaccine. Each CDR3 is given with its conserved first and last residue. Fields, in order: J gene, V gene, D gene, clone size, CDR3 protein, CDR3 DNA. D genes are given only for firm matches. Rows may omit the clone size; those that give it use once, few, many or a size class.

J gene: TRBJ2-1
V gene: TRBV5-1
D gene: .
clone size: many
CDR3 protein: CASSKTSTNEQFF
CDR3 DNA: TGCGCCAGCAGCAAGACTAGTACTAATGAGCAGTTCTTC

J gene: TRBJ1-6
V gene: TRBV20-1
D gene: .
clone size: .
CDR3 protein: CSALPLLVAGSPLHF
CDR3 DNA: TGCAGTGCTCTTCCCCTACTCGTCGCCGGTTCACCCCTCCACTTT

J gene: TRBJ2-3
V gene: TRBV5-1
D gene: TRBD1
clone size: many
CDR3 protein: CASSASGQPTDTQYF
CDR3 DNA: TGCGCCAGCAGCGCCTCGGGACAGCCCACAGATACGCAGTATTTT

J gene: TRBJ2-2
V gene: TRBV7-6
D gene: .
clone size: few
CDR3 protein: CASAPMGGGSTGELFF
CDR3 DNA: TGTGCCAGCGCCCCGATGGGGGGTGGTAGCACCGGGGAGCTGTTTTTT

J gene: TRBJ1-6
V gene: TRBV9
D gene: .
clone size: few
CDR3 protein: CASSNERSPLHF
CDR3 DNA: TGTGCCAGCAGCAATGAGCGGTCACCCCTCCACTTT

J gene: TRBJ2-2
V gene: TRBV24-1
D gene: TRBD1
clone size: few
CDR3 protein: CATSDSRQGDTGELFF
CDR3 DNA: TGTGCCACCAGTGATTCCCGACAGGGAGACACCGGGGAGCTGTTTTTT

J gene: TRBJ1-2
V gene: TRBV6-5
D gene: .
clone size: few
CDR3 protein: CASSYDSTPRGENGYTF
CDR3 DNA: TGTGCCAGCAGTTACGATTCCACACCACGGGGAGAGAATGGCTACACCTTC

J gene: TRBJ1-1
V gene: TRBV29-1
D gene: .
clone size: many
CDR3 protein: CSVGDTEAFF
CDR3 DNA: TGCAGCGTTGGTGACACTGAAGCTTTCTTT

J gene: TRBJ1-1
V gene: TRBV5-6
D gene: TRBD1
clone size: few
CDR3 protein: CASSFRQGLTNTEAFF
CDR3 DNA: TGTGCCAGCAGCTTTCGACAGGGGCTTACGAACACTGAAGCTTTCTTT

J gene: TRBJ1-1
V gene: TRBV18
D gene: TRBD1
clone size: few
CDR3 protein: CASSPVTGANTEAFF
CDR3 DNA: TGTGCCAGCTCACCAGTTACAGGGGCGAACACTGAAGCTTTCTTT

J gene: TRBJ1-1
V gene: TRBV20-1
D gene: .
clone size: .
CDR3 protein: CSAITRGLGTEAFF
CDR3 DNA: TGCAGTGCTATTACAAGGGGTTTAGGGACTGAAGCTTTCTTT

J gene: TRBJ1-2
V gene: TRBV6-2/TRBV6-3
D gene: TRBD1
clone size: .
CDR3 protein: CASSGRDRGPRSSYTF
CDR3 DNA: TGTGCCAGCAGCGGCCGGGACAGGGGGCCTCGAAGCAGCTACACCTTC

J gene: TRBJ2-5
V gene: TRBV6-1
D gene: TRBD1
clone size: .
CDR3 protein: CASSDVGTGQETQYF
CDR3 DNA: TGTGCCAGCAGTGACGTCGGGACAGGACAAGAGACCCAGTACTTC

J gene: TRBJ1-5
V gene: TRBV20-1
D gene: TRBD1
clone size: once
CDR3 protein: CSARDPSGTGWQPQHF
CDR3 DNA: TGCAGTGCTAGAGATCCGAGCGGGACAGGTTGGCAGCCCCAGCATTTT

J gene: TRBJ2-6
V gene: TRBV14
D gene: .
clone size: .
CDR3 protein: CASSLQPSGANVLTF
CDR3 DNA: TGTGCCAGCAGCCTTCAGCCCTCTGGGGCCAACGTCCTGACTTTC

J gene: TRBJ1-1
V gene: TRBV18
D gene: TRBD1
clone size: .
CDR3 protein: CASSRTGTGENTEAFF
CDR3 DNA: TGTGCCAGCTCACGTACCGGGACAGGGGAAAACACTGAAGCTTTCTTT

J gene: TRBJ2-2
V gene: TRBV6-2/TRBV6-3
D gene: .
clone size: few
CDR3 protein: CASSYSNGLAETGELFF
CDR3 DNA: TGTGCCAGCAGTTACTCGAATGGATTAGCGGAGACCGGGGAGCTGTTTTTT

J gene: TRBJ2-2
V gene: TRBV4-2
D gene: TRBD1
clone size: many
CDR3 protein: CASSRGLPGTGGGELFF
CDR3 DNA: TGTGCCAGCAGCCGGGGCCTCCCGGGGACAGGGGGCGGGGAGCTGTTTTTT

J gene: TRBJ1-5
V gene: TRBV20-1
D gene: .
clone size: .
CDR3 protein: CSARDRGETVGQPQHF
CDR3 DNA: TGCAGTGCTAGAGACCGGGGGGAAACCGTTGGGCAGCCCCAGCATTTT

J gene: TRBJ2-1
V gene: TRBV5-8
D gene: .
clone size: .
CDR3 protein: CASSQLGSSYNEQFF
CDR3 DNA: TGTGCCAGCAGCCAACTGGGGAGCTCCTACAATGAGCAGTTCTTC

J gene: TRBJ2-1
V gene: TRBV9
D gene: .
clone size: many
CDR3 protein: CASSPGGSSYNEQFF
CDR3 DNA: TGTGCCAGCAGCCCTGGAGGGAGCTCCTACAATGAGCAGTTCTTC

J gene: TRBJ1-5
V gene: TRBV20-1
D gene: .
clone size: .
CDR3 protein: CSATREGDQPQHF
CDR3 DNA: TGCAGTGCTACCCGGGAGGGGGATCAGCCCCAGCATTTT

J gene: TRBJ2-7
V gene: TRBV12-3/TRBV12-4
D gene: .
clone size: .
CDR3 protein: CASSLLGWSEQYF
CDR3 DNA: TGTGCCAGCAGTTTACTAGGGTGGAGCGAGCAGTACTTC

J gene: TRBJ1-6
V gene: TRBV10-3
D gene: .
clone size: .
CDR3 protein: CAISDGRPLRPLHF
CDR3 DNA: TGTGCCATCAGTGATGGACGGCCGTTACGTCCCCTCCACTTT

J gene: TRBJ1-2
V gene: TRBV24-1
D gene: .
clone size: .
CDR3 protein: CATSESRQTYGYTF
CDR3 DNA: TGTGCCACCAGTGAGAGTCGACAGACCTATGGCTACACCTTC

J gene: TRBJ2-3
V gene: TRBV5-1
D gene: .
clone size: .
CDR3 protein: CASSLDDTAFGTDTQYF
CDR3 DNA: TGCGCCAGCAGCTTGGACGACACCGCTTTCGGCACAGATACGCAGTATTTT